This is a list of T cell receptor beta chains from one sample in a study of response to subunit inactivated influenza vaccine. MiXCR, run by TCRdb on the RT-PCR reads, gives a single entry per CDR3 protein. The data show 590,000 or so distinct CDR3 sequences, 14% seen once. The sample here was PBMCs from blood, taken 14 to 15 days before vaccination. All receptors come from a man aged 45-65 years who received an inactivated influenza vaccine. Both conserved end residues are part of each CDR3. The D gene is left open where the match is weak. Clone sizes are given selectively: once, few, many, or a class where the clone is expanded.

TGTGCCAGCAGCTTAGTTGGAGGGGAGAACACTGAAGCTTTCTTT,CASSLVGGENTEAFF,TRBJ1-1,few,TRBV7-2,.
TGTGCCAGCAGTTACATGGACAGCACAGATACGCAGTATTTT,CASSYMDSTDTQYF,TRBJ2-3,.,TRBV6-2/TRBV6-3,.
TGTGCCCTAAAAACAGGGGGGGAGAACACCGGGGAGCTGTTTTTT,CALKTGGENTGELFF,TRBJ2-2,.,TRBV10-3,.
TGTGCCAGCAGCCCGCTATATATGGGGAGTCAAGAGACCCAGTACTTC,CASSPLYMGSQETQYF,TRBJ2-5,.,TRBV5-6,.
TGTGCCATAGAGACAGGGGGTGCGATGGTGTACAATGAGCAGTTCTTC,CAIETGGAMVYNEQFF,TRBJ2-1,few,TRBV10-3,TRBD1
TGTGCCAGCAGTTATTCCGGGCGCGGGGACAGCTACGAGCAGTACTTC,CASSYSGRGDSYEQYF,TRBJ2-7,.,TRBV6-2/TRBV6-3,.
TGTGCCAGCAGTTTCGACCAAGCGGAGACCCAGTACTTC,CASSFDQAETQYF,TRBJ2-5,many,TRBV12-3/TRBV12-4,.
TGTGTCAGCAGCTTAGCGCGAAGGTTTAGTCGGACGGACATCCAAGAGACCCAGTACTTC,CVSSLARRFSRTDIQETQYF,TRBJ2-5,.,TRBV7-6,.
TGTGCCAGCAGGACCACCAGGGAAGCCTACGAGCAGTACTTC,CASRTTREAYEQYF,TRBJ2-7,.,TRBV27,.
TGCAGTGCTAGAAGCCGACCCCCCGCGGGTCAACTGTTTTTT,CSARSRPPAGQLFF,TRBJ1-4,.,TRBV20-1,.
TGTGCCAGCAGCCAAGATCTATCGGAACAGTCTTGGTATTTT,CASSQDLSEQSWYF,TRBJ1-3,few,TRBV4-2,.
TGCGCCAGCAGCTTGAGAGGGGGGCCGGCCCAAGAGACCCAGTACTTC,CASSLRGGPAQETQYF,TRBJ2-5,.,TRBV5-1,.
TGTGCCAGCAGTTTAACAGGGGCCAATCAGCCCCAGCATTTT,CASSLTGANQPQHF,TRBJ1-5,.,TRBV6-2/TRBV6-3,TRBD1